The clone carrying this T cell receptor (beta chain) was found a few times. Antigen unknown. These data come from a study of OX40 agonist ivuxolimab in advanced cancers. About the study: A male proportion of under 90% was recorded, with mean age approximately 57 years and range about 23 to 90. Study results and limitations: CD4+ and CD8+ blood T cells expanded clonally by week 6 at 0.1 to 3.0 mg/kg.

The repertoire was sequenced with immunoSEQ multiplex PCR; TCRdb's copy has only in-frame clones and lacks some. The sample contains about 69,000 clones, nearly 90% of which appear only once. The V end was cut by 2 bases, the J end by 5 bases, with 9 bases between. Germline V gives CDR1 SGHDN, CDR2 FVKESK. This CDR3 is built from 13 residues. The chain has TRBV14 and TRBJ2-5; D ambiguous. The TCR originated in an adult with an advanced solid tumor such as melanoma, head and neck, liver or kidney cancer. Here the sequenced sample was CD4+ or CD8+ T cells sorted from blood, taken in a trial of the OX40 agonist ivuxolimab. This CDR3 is CASSQRPRETQYF. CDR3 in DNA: TGTGCCAGCAGCCAACGACCCCGCGAGACCCAGTACTTC.